This is a list of T cell receptor beta chains from one sample in a study of CD8 T cells in ankylosing spondylitis. TCRdb analysed the 5' RACE reads with MiXCR anew, one entry per CDR3 protein. The data contain just under 550,000 distinct CDR3 sequences, more than 9.5% of them singletons. The source material was blood, either unsorted or a sorted T cell fraction (not recorded which). The receptor set was obtained from a male donor with ankylosing spondylitis. Each CDR3 is given with its conserved first and last residue. The D gene is left open where the match is weak. Size is stated for part of the rows, as once, few or many counts, or as a class when the clone is expanded.

abundance	v_gene	j_gene	d_gene	CDR3nt	CDR3aa
NA	TRBV12-3/TRBV12-4	TRBJ1-1	NA	TGTGCCAGCAGCTCGCCTTTGGGGGGGCCTACTGAAGCTTTCTTT	CASSSPLGGPTEAFF
few	TRBV11-2	TRBJ2-1	TRBD2	TGTGCCAGCAGCCCCCGTGAAGCGGGAGATTGGCTCAACAATGAGCAGTTCTTC	CASSPREAGDWLNNEQFF
few	TRBV20-1	TRBJ2-7	TRBD2	TGCAGTGCTAGAGATCAAGCGGGAGGACCCTACGAGCAGTACTTC	CSARDQAGGPYEQYF
many	TRBV2	TRBJ2-2	NA	TGTGCCAGCAGTGAACGGGTGACCGGGGAGCTGTTTTTT	CASSERVTGELFF
NA	TRBV6-2/TRBV6-3	TRBJ2-7	NA	TGTGCCACCGAGGGTAACTACGAGCAGTACTTC	CATEGNYEQYF
few	TRBV11-2	TRBJ1-5	TRBD1	TGTGCCAGCAGCTCACTCGACAGGGGGGGCAATCAGCCCCAGCATTTT	CASSSLDRGGNQPQHF
few	TRBV12-3/TRBV12-4	TRBJ1-5	NA	TGTGCCAGCAGTTTAGGTACCTGGGGTAATCAGCCCCAGCATTTT	CASSLGTWGNQPQHF
NA	TRBV20-1	TRBJ2-5	NA	TGCAGTGCTAGAGATTTACCGCAGACCCAGTACTTC	CSARDLPQTQYF
NA	TRBV20-1	TRBJ1-1	NA	TGCAGTGCTGAGGGCCTGGGGGCCACTGAAGCTTTCTTT	CSAEGLGATEAFF
many	TRBV5-1	TRBJ2-1	TRBD2	TGCGCCAGCAGCTTGGCCTTAGCTAGCGGTCCCTACAATGAGCAGTTCTTC	CASSLALASGPYNEQFF
many	TRBV11-2	TRBJ2-3	NA	TGTGCCAGCAGCCCCCGGATGATCCAGGGAGCAGATACGCAGTATTTT	CASSPRMIQGADTQYF
NA	TRBV24-1	TRBJ2-1	TRBD1	TGTGCCACCGCGACAGGGGACTTTAATGATGAGCAGTTCTTC	CATATGDFNDEQFF
many	TRBV7-8	TRBJ2-3	TRBD1	TGTGCCAGCAGCTCGGGACAGAACACAGATACGCAGTATTTT	CASSSGQNTDTQYF
few	TRBV7-9	TRBJ2-1	NA	TGTGCCAGCAGCCCTTACATGGGCCTGGGGCAGTTCTTC	CASSPYMGLGQFF
few	TRBV6-1	TRBJ1-4	TRBD1	TGTGCCAGCAGTGCCACAGGGGGCTGGAAAGAAAAACTGTTTTTT	CASSATGGWKEKLFF
NA	TRBV15	TRBJ1-2	NA	TGTGCCACCAGCCCTCCGACAGCTAGATCCTCTGACGGCTACACCTTC	CATSPPTARSSDGYTF
many	TRBV20-1	TRBJ2-1	TRBD2	TGCAGTGCTAGAGGCCACGCTAGCGGATACAATGAGCAGTTCTTC	CSARGHASGYNEQFF
NA	TRBV21-1	TRBJ2-2	NA	TGTGCCAGCAGCAAACCTATAAAATCCCCAGCGGGTATCCTTACCGGGGAGCTGTTTTTT	CASSKPIKSPAGILTGELFF
NA	TRBV25-1	TRBJ1-2	NA	TGTGCCAGCAGTGTCGGGTTCTATGGCTACACCTTC	CASSVGFYGYTF
many	TRBV12-3/TRBV12-4	TRBJ2-1	NA	TGTGCCAGCAGTTTGCGCGGTGAAGGTGAGCAGTTCTTC	CASSLRGEGEQFF
NA	TRBV2	TRBJ1-2	TRBD1	TGTGCCAGCAGTGATAACAGGGGAGCTAACTATGGCTACACCTTC	CASSDNRGANYGYTF
few	TRBV11-3	TRBJ1-3	NA	TGTGCCAGCAGCTTTATGGGGTCCTCTGGAAACACCATATATTTT	CASSFMGSSGNTIYF
few	TRBV9	TRBJ1-5	TRBD1	TGTGCCAGCAGCGCCGGGACAGGGCATAGCAATCAGCCCCAGCATTTT	CASSAGTGHSNQPQHF
NA	TRBV18	TRBJ2-1	NA	TGTGCCAGCTCACAGGGACCATCCTACAATGAGCAGTTCTTC	CASSQGPSYNEQFF
few	TRBV2	TRBJ2-4	NA	TGTGCCAGCAGTGAATTTGGGGCGACCAAAAACATTCAGTACTTC	CASSEFGATKNIQYF
few	TRBV7-2	TRBJ1-1	NA	TGTGCCAGCAGTCGACAGGATGTTTTCTCGTTGAACACTGAAGCTTTCTTT	CASSRQDVFSLNTEAFF
NA	TRBV9	TRBJ2-3	NA	TGTGCCAGCAGCGTAGATGCCTTGACAGAGACCACAGATACGCAGTATTTT	CASSVDALTETTDTQYF
NA	TRBV10-3	TRBJ2-5	NA	TGTGCCATCAGTTGGACAGTCCAAGAGACCCAGTACTTC	CAISWTVQETQYF
NA	TRBV30	TRBJ1-3	NA	TGTGCCTGGAGTACAGGGAGCTCTGGAAACACCATATATTTT	CAWSTGSSGNTIYF
NA	TRBV13	TRBJ2-3	TRBD2	TGTGCCAGCAGCCTTGGACTAGCGGGAGTTACTACAGATACGCAGTATTTT	CASSLGLAGVTTDTQYF
few	TRBV7-2	TRBJ2-5	NA	TGTGCCAGCAGCTTATCGGAGGGTCCAAAGACCCAGTACTTC	CASSLSEGPKTQYF
many	TRBV12-3/TRBV12-4	TRBJ2-3	NA	TGTGCCAGCAGTCCCCGTACCTATACGCAGTATTTT	CASSPRTYTQYF
many	TRBV5-1	TRBJ2-5	TRBD1	TGCGCCAGCAGCTTGACGGGGACAGGGGAAGAGACCCAGTACTTC	CASSLTGTGEETQYF
NA	TRBV12-3/TRBV12-4	TRBJ2-7	TRBD2	TGTGCCAGCAACCTAGCGGGAGCGGGTTACGAGCAGTACTTC	CASNLAGAGYEQYF
NA	TRBV25-1	TRBJ2-1	TRBD2	TGTGCCAGCGGTAGCGGGAAGGGCTCCTACAATGAGCAGTTCTTC	CASGSGKGSYNEQFF
many	TRBV15	TRBJ2-3	TRBD2	TGTGCCACCAGCAAGGGACTAGCGGGACCCACAGATACGCAGTATTTT	CATSKGLAGPTDTQYF
NA	TRBV6-1	TRBJ2-2	NA	TGTGCCAGCGAGGGAGTCAACACCGGGGAGCTGTTTTTT	CASEGVNTGELFF
few	TRBV20-1	TRBJ1-1	NA	TGCAGTGCGCCACAAGGGGGGGGCGGCACTGAAGCTTTCTTT	CSAPQGGGGTEAFF
few	TRBV30	TRBJ2-7	NA	TGTGCCTGGAGTGGGATGGCCTACGAGCAGTACTTC	CAWSGMAYEQYF
few	TRBV12-3/TRBV12-4	TRBJ2-7	NA	TGTGCCAGCACCCCGAGGGACGGCCAGAGCTCCTACGAGCAGTACTTC	CASTPRDGQSSYEQYF
few	TRBV20-1	TRBJ2-7	TRBD2	TGCAGTGCTAGTAGTAGCGGGAGTGGTGAGCAGTACTTC	CSASSSGSGEQYF
few	TRBV5-6	TRBJ2-1	NA	TGTGCCAGCAGCCCGACTAAAGGTGCGGAGTTCTTC	CASSPTKGAEFF
few	TRBV3-1	TRBJ2-3	TRBD1	TGTGCCAGCAGCCAAGCTACAGGGGGCGCCGCAGATACGCAGTATTTT	CASSQATGGAADTQYF
NA	TRBV10-3	TRBJ1-2	NA	TGTGCCACCACCCCGGGCCTCGACGCGTATGGCTACACCTTC	CATTPGLDAYGYTF
NA	TRBV20-1	TRBJ2-1	NA	TGCAGTGCTAGGGGGACGATCTCCTACAATGAGCAGTTCTTC	CSARGTISYNEQFF
many	TRBV20-1	TRBJ2-1	TRBD2	TGCAGTGCTAGAGACCCTAGCGGGAGGGCAGGCGGAAATGAGCAGTTCTTC	CSARDPSGRAGGNEQFF
few	TRBV29-1	TRBJ2-2	NA	TGCAGCGGTCGGGCTGGGCGCGCCGGGGAGCTGTTTTTT	CSGRAGRAGELFF
few	TRBV7-9	TRBJ1-4	NA	TGTGCCAGCAGCTTAGTAGGGGTCGATGAAAAACTGTTTTTT	CASSLVGVDEKLFF
NA	TRBV29-1	TRBJ1-2	TRBD1	TGCAGCGTTGCCGGGACAGGGTCCAACTATGGCTACACCTTC	CSVAGTGSNYGYTF
many	TRBV27	TRBJ2-7	NA	TGTGCCAGCAGTTTTGCGGGGCCCTACGAGCAGTACTTC	CASSFAGPYEQYF
NA	TRBV29-1	TRBJ2-3	TRBD2	TGCAGCGTCGGGGCGGGAGGGGGCGGAGGAGATACGCAGTATTTT	CSVGAGGGGGDTQYF
NA	TRBV6-5	TRBJ2-7	NA	TGTGCCAGCAGTTACGCGGCGAGGGTTGGCGAGCAGTACTTC	CASSYAARVGEQYF